The rows below give T cell receptor beta chains drawn from one sample of a study of cytomegalovirus exposure and HLA in healthy donors. This table comes from immunoSEQ multiplex PCR, and its TCRdb copy is limited to in-frame clones, with some not included. The sample includes some 160,000 clones, roughly 80% seen only once; the top ten take 8.5%. The sample taken for sequencing was PBMCs. The receptors were gathered from a male donor in good health and CMV-seropositive. CDR3s include the opening cysteine and the closing phenylalanine or tryptophan.

>TRBJ1-1|TRBV27
CASSLGQKAEAFF
>TRBJ1-1|TRBV6-6
CASSYSTSAGGDGAFF
>TRBJ2-3|TRBV9
CASSDKSGAGTDTQYF
>TRBJ2-7|TRBV7-2
CASSLGEGVYEQYF
>TRBJ2-2|TRBV9
CASSPNRGNTGELFF
>TRBJ1-2|TRBV30
CAWMRLGQGALAGTF
>TRBJ1-2|TRBV7-8
CASSSLGGSYGYTF
>TRBJ2-2|TRBV5-6
CASSLDNANTGELFF
>TRBJ2-4|TRBV7-7
CASSLAPGDSIQYF
>TRBJ1-2|TRBV27
CASSPGTGGASYTF
>TRBJ2-2|TRBV6-1
CASSDLPIINPSTGELFF
>TRBJ1-2|TRBV2
CASREGRANNYGYTF
>TRBJ2-1|TRBV5-1
CASSLVGGSAYNEQFF
>TRBJ1-1|TRBV7-9
CASSLLSGGEAFF
>TRBJ2-7|TRBV7-9
CASSLALNPGSYEQYF
>-|TRBV5-1
CASSDLYEQYF
>TRBJ2-3|TRBV19
CASSNRGLADTQYF
>TRBJ2-1|TRBV30
CAWRQGPSGRANEQFF
>TRBJ2-5|TRBV4-3
CASSQELTGVGIQETQYF
>TRBJ1-2|TRBV27
CASSPSTDNYGYTF
>TRBJ2-6|TRBV6-1
CASREGNSGANGLTF
>TRBJ2-2|TRBV4-3
CASSTKTGLTSGGNTGELFF
>TRBJ2-7|TRBV29-1
CSVDLPSGRTQGEQYF
>TRBJ1-4|TRBV28
CASSLRTPEGKLFF
>TRBJ2-2|TRBV11-2
CASSRLRGTYSTGELFF
>TRBJ1-4|TRBV10-1
CASSAQLNEKLFF
>TRBJ1-4|TRBV5-1
CASSLVRAEEKLFF
>TRBJ2-7|TRBV11-3
CASSAPSGGFSYEQYF